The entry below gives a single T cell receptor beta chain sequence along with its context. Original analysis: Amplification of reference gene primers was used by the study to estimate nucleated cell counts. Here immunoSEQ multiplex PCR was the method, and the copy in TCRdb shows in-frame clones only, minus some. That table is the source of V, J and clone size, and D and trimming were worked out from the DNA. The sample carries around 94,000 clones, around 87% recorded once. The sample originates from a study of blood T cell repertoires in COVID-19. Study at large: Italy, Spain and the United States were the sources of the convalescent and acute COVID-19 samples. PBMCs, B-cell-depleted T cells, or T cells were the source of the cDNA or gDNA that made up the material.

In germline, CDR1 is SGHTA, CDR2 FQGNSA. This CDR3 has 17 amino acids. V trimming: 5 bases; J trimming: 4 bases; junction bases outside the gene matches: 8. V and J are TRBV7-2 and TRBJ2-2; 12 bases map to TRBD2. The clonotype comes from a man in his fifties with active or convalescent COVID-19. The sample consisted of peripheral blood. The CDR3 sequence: CASSPSASGGGTGELFF. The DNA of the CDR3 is TGTGCCAGCAGCCCTAGTGCTAGCGGGGGGGGCACCGGGGAGCTGTTTTTT.